These 27 T cell receptor beta chains share one sample of origin, sequenced in a study of shared clonotypes between healthy human individuals. Generated by immunoSEQ multiplex PCR, the TCRdb table keeps only in-frame clones and is missing some. Here the sample spans some 1,600,000 clones, 95% to 99% being singletons. The sequenced material came from naive CD4+ T cells sorted from blood. The subset: CD45RA+ positively selected. Receptors originate from a man younger than 40 in good health.

This chain joins TRBV7-9 and TRBJ1-1, with D possibly TRBD1 on 5 matching bases. CDR1 is SEHNR and CDR2 is FQNEAQ in the germline V gene (reference sequence). Deletions cut 1 base from V and 6 bases from J, with 9 bases between. The CDR3 is 13 residues long. The chain's CDR3 is CASSLVRGAEAFF. CDR3 bases: TGTGCCAGCAGCTTAGTGAGGGGTGCTGAAGCTTTCTTT.

This chain joins TRBV5-1 and TRBJ2-7, with D unresolved. This CDR3 is built from 16 residues. The ends were cut back, 7 bases at V and 1 base at J, with 21 bases in the middle. Germline values: CDR1 SGHRS, CDR2 YFSETQ. The CDR3 nucleotides are TGCGCCAGCCGAGGTGTAGCCTCTCGGGCTTCCTACGAGCAGTACTTC. Its protein product is CASRGVASRASYEQYF.

The rearrangement links TRBV30 to TRBJ2-7; D unresolved. CDR3 length equals 15 residues. V lost 3 bases and J 1 base, leaving 16 bases between the germline ends. The germline gives CDR1 GTSNPN, CDR2 SVGIG (reference sequence). As DNA, the CDR3 is TGTGCCTGGAGGGTGGGCACCACAAATTCCTACGAGCAGTACTTC. Protein sequence: CAWRVGTTNSYEQYF.

The chain carries TRBV27 and TRBJ1-2; the match to TRBD1 covers 12 bases. The J segment lost 6 bases and the V segment lost 5 bases, leaving 4 bases of the junction unmatched. CDR1 and CDR2 (germline): MNHEY, SMNVEV (reference sequence). The CDR3 spans 14 residues. CDR3 DNA: TGTGCCAGCAGTCCCCGGGACAGGGGGCATGGCTACACCTTC. It specifies CASSPRDRGHGYTF.

The table lists this clone with a count of one. V and J are TRBV18 and TRBJ2-5, with D hard to call. Germline V gene data show CDR1 as KGHSH and CDR2 as LQKENI. V lost 3 bases and J 9 bases, leaving 14 bases between the germline ends. The CDR3 has 13 amino acids. CDR3 region: CASSPDREWAQYF. DNA for the CDR3: TGTGCCAGCTCACCGGACCGAGAATGGGCCCAGTACTTC.

This chain links TRBV28 with TRBJ1-1; D is unresolved. The CDR3 length is 14 residues. Trimming shortened V by 6 bases and J by 3 bases, and 14 bases separated the two germline ends. CDR1 is MDHEN, CDR2 SYDVKM, per germline. CDR3 in DNA: TGTGCCAGCAGCCCTTCCCCGGGGTACACTGAAGCTTTCTTT. Residues: CASSPSPGYTEAFF.

Notes on this clone: A junction boundary mismatches the germline segment, possibly from a read error. The chain recombines TRBV29-1 with TRBJ2-3; D uncertain. The CDR3 covers 11 residues. In germline, CDR1 is SQVTM, CDR2 ANQGSEA. Written as DNA, the CDR3 is TGCAGCGTTGACCTCACATATACGCAGTATTTT. This sequence encodes CSVDLTYTQYF.

The CDR3 DNA is TGTGCCTGGAGTGTCCACCCGGATGGCTACACCTTC. Translation gives CAWSVHPDGYTF. The chain couples TRBV30 to TRBJ1-2, with D uncertain. V shed 0 bases and J shed 6 bases, with 8 bases lying between them. Per the germline V gene, CDR1 is GTSNPN and CDR2 is SVGIG (reference sequence). This CDR3 region has 12 residues.

The chain joins TRBV6-6 to TRBJ1-1; D might be TRBD1 (6 bases). The CDR3 is 12 residues long. CDR1 and CDR2 (germline): MNHNY, SVGAGI (reference sequence). V lost 4 bases and J lost 9, with 12 bases in between. Here the CDR3 reads CASSSGEGKAFF. The CDR3 DNA is TGTGCCAGCAGTTCAGGGGAGGGAAAAGCTTTCTTT.

V usage is TRBV28 and J usage is TRBJ2-7; D is undetermined. This CDR3 has 14 amino acids. V dropped 3 bases and J dropped 2 bases, with 11 bases sitting between them. Germline values: CDR1 MDHEN, CDR2 SYDVKM. DNA of the CDR3: TGTGCCAGCAGTTTCGGCCAAAGGGCCTACGAGCAGTACTTC. It specifies CASSFGQRAYEQYF.

The chain uses TRBV19 and TRBJ2-5; 10 bases map to TRBD1. The CDR3 has 15 residues. Germline V CDR1 and CDR2: LNHDA, SQIVND (reference sequence). Trimming took 7 bases from V and 4 from J; bases not matched to a gene: 9. The CDR3 DNA sequence: TGTGCCAGTAATGGACAGGGGGAATCTGCAGAGACCCAGTACTTC. Translating it yields CASNGQGESAETQYF.

The chain recombines TRBV6-1 with TRBJ1-1, with a possible D match to TRBD1 (5 bases). CDR1 is MNHNS and CDR2 is SASEGT in the germline V gene. V dropped 7 bases and J dropped 4 bases, with 16 bases sitting between them. The CDR3 totals 14 residues. The CDR3 sequence: CASTPTASVTEAFF. The CDR3 DNA reads as TGTGCCAGCACCCCGACAGCGTCGGTCACTGAAGCTTTCTTT.

The chain combines TRBV20-1 with TRBJ1-1; TRBD1 might be the D (6 bases). The germline V and J ends were trimmed by 4 bases and 11 bases, with 14 bases remaining between them. Per the germline V gene, CDR1 is DFQATT and CDR2 is SNEGSKA (reference sequence). This CDR3 spans 11 amino acids. The CDR3 DNA reads TGCAGTGCTACCACGGACAGTGTGGCTTTCTTT. This gives the protein CSATTDSVAFF.

The chain combines TRBV2 with TRBJ2-7; D is uncertain. The V and J ends lost 6 bases and 0 bases respectively, with 9 bases between them. This CDR3 has 13 residues. From germline, CDR1 is SNHLY and CDR2 FYNNEI. CDR3: CASSLRSSYEQYF. DNA for the CDR3: TGTGCCAGCAGCCTTAGGAGCTCCTACGAGCAGTACTTC.

Concerning this clone itself: The germline gene is not matched at one end of the junction; a read error may be the cause. The chain uses TRBV5-4 and TRBJ1-1; D is ambiguous. This CDR3 has 13 amino acids. CDR1 and CDR2 (germline): SGHNT, YYREEE (reference sequence). CDR3 in DNA: TGCGCCAGCAGCCACAACATTAACACTGAAGCTTTCTTT. Its protein product is CASSHNINTEAFF.

The V call is TRBV27, the J call TRBJ2-7; no firm D call. The V end lost 0 bases, the J end lost 2 bases, and 8 bases lay between the germline ends. The CDR3 is 14 amino acids. Germline values: CDR1 MNHEY, CDR2 SMNVEV (reference sequence). The CDR3 nucleotides are TGTGCCAGCAGTTTATCGCCGGCGACCTACGAGCAGTACTTC. This codes for CASSLSPATYEQYF.

J is TRBJ2-1 and V is TRBV5-1; maybe TRBD2 (5 bases). The CDR3 totals 16 residues. Germline lookup yields CDR1 SGHRS and CDR2 YFSETQ. V shed 1 base and J shed 2 bases, with 13 bases lying between them. The CDR3 loop reads CASSLLGGGTYNEQFF. The DNA of the CDR3 is TGCGCCAGCAGCTTGTTGGGCGGAGGAACCTACAATGAGCAGTTCTTC.

The V and J genes are TRBV7-6 and TRBJ1-3, with D possibly TRBD1 on 6 matching bases. Germline V gene data show CDR1 as SGHVS and CDR2 as FNYEAQ. The CDR3 loop spans 16 amino acids. V shed 4 bases and J shed 0 bases, with 13 bases lying between them. This CDR3 reads CASSSTQGFSGNTIYF. CDR3 nucleotides: TGTGCCAGCAGCTCGACCCAGGGGTTCTCTGGAAACACCATATATTTT.

This clone came up once. This chain uses TRBV5-1 with TRBJ2-7, with 11 bases matching TRBD1. V dropped 1 base and J dropped 9; count of bases not matched to a gene: 9. CDR1 SGHRS and CDR2 YFSETQ come from the germline V gene. The CDR3 length is 15 residues. The CDR3 sequence: CASSLPDRGLGGQYF. The DNA for the CDR3 is TGCGCCAGCAGCTTGCCGGACAGGGGGCTCGGCGGGCAGTACTTC.

This chain uses TRBV11-2 with TRBJ2-5, with a possible D match to TRBD2 (5 bases). Germline V gene sequence: CDR1 SGHAT, CDR2 FQNNGV. This CDR3 has 14 amino acids. Between the trimmed V and J ends, which lost 5 bases and 2 bases, there was a span of 12 bases. The DNA for the CDR3 is TGTGCCAGCAGCCAGTTGGACTTTCAAGAGACCCAGTACTTC. It codes for CASSQLDFQETQYF.

The rearrangement links TRBV7-9 to TRBJ2-7; D gene ambiguous. CDR1 is SEHNR, CDR2 FQNEAQ, per germline (reference sequence). This CDR3 region has 14 residues. V lost 2 bases and J lost 0, with 8 bases in between. The chain's CDR3 is CASSLSKSSYEQYF. CDR3 nucleotides: TGTGCCAGCAGCTTATCCAAGAGCTCCTACGAGCAGTACTTC.

The chain uses TRBV6-1 and TRBJ2-7; 11 nucleotides align to TRBD1. Germline V CDR1 and CDR2: MNHNS, SASEGT. Trimming cost V 7 bases and J 3 bases; bases outside gene matches: 5. The CDR3 length is 14 residues. The CDR3, as DNA: TGTGCCAGCATCAGGGACAGGGGGATCTACGAGCAGTACTTC. It encodes CASIRDRGIYEQYF.

V gene TRBV28 combines with J gene TRBJ2-7, with D hard to call. The CDR3 is made up of 13 amino acids. Germline loops: CDR1 MDHEN, CDR2 SYDVKM. V shed 7 bases and J shed 4 bases, with 14 bases lying between them. As DNA, the CDR3 is TGTGCCAGCACCTCGATTATTCCATACGAGCAGTACTTC. It is translated as CASTSIIPYEQYF.

The chain recombines TRBV11-2 with TRBJ2-7; D is possibly TRBD2 (5 bases). The CDR3 totals 14 residues. Germline V gene sequence: CDR1 SGHAT, CDR2 FQNNGV. Deletions cut 6 bases from V and 5 bases from J, with 17 bases between. CDR3 DNA: TGTGCCAGCAGTTCCCTGCGGGCTGGGCACGAGCAGTACTTC. It encodes CASSSLRAGHEQYF.

The CDR3 bases are TGCGCCAGCAGCCTCCGACAGGGTAGGGTCACCGGGGAGCTGTTTTTT. The encoded protein is CASSLRQGRVTGELFF. The rearrangement joins TRBV4-3 to TRBJ2-2; 7 bases match TRBD1. This CDR3 is built from 16 residues. After removal of 4 bases from V and 4 bases from J, the junction contained 9 bases not matched to a gene. CDR1 and CDR2 from the germline V gene are LGHNA and YSLEER.

The chain is built from TRBV6-5 and TRBJ2-7; the D gene is possibly TRBD1 (5 bases). Germline CDR1 MNHEY, CDR2 SVGAGI. V gave up 7 bases and J gave up 6 bases, with 16 bases separating them. This CDR3 comprises 13 residues. The DNA of the CDR3 is TGTGCCAGCATGCAAGCATCAGGGTCCGAGCAGTACTTC. Translated: CASMQASGSEQYF.

The J gene is TRBJ2-7, the V gene TRBV7-2; possible D gene TRBD1, 6 bases. Trimming took off 5 bases at V and 8 bases at J, with 13 bases between the two ends. Germline V gives CDR1 SGHTA, CDR2 FQGNSA. There are 12 residues in the CDR3. CDR3 sequence: CASSSPTGKQYF. The CDR3 DNA reads as TGTGCCAGCAGCAGCCCAACAGGGAAGCAGTACTTC.